The present T cell receptor (beta chain) was sequenced within a study of blood T cell repertoires in COVID-19. Looking at the study overall: Acute and convalescent COVID-19 samples came from the United States, Italy and Spain. In each case, the material was cDNA or gDNA derived from T cells, B-cell-depleted T cells, or PBMCs.

The CDR3 contains 16 residues. Germline trimming cut 5 bases from V and 2 bases from J; bases unmatched to any gene: 7. CDR1 and CDR2 (germline): KGHDR, SFDVKD. The authors' processing: Reference gene primer amplification in the assay estimated nucleated cell counts. Libraries were prepared by immunoSEQ multiplex PCR; TCRdb keeps only in-frame clonotypes and omits some of them. From that table come the V and J calls and clone size; the DNA was used to work out D and trimming. The top ten hold more than 15% of the sample, which has about 69,000 clones, roughly 86% seen once. Enrolled during active infection, Seattle patients were then followed longitudinally.

This TCR was sampled from a middle-aged man with COVID-19, enrolled during active disease. The V gene is TRBV24-1, the J gene TRBJ2-5, with TRBD1 matching 10 bases. Sequencing was carried out using peripheral blood. For the CDR3, the DNA is TGTGCCACCAGTGCCGGGACAGGGGTCGATCAAGAGACCCAGTACTTC. Translating gives CATSAGTGVDQETQYF.